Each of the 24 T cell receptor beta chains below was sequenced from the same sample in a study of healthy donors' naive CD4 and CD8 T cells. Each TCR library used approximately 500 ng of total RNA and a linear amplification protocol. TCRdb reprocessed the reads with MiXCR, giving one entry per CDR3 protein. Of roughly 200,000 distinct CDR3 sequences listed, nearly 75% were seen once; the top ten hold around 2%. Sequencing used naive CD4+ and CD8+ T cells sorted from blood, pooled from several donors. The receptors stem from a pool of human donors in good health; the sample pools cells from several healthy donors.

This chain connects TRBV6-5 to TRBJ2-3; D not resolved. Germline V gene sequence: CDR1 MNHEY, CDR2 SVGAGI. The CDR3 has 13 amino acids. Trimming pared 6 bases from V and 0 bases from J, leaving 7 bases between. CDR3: CASRPDSTDTQYF. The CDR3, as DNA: TGTGCCAGCAGACCGGACAGCACAGATACGCAGTATTTT.

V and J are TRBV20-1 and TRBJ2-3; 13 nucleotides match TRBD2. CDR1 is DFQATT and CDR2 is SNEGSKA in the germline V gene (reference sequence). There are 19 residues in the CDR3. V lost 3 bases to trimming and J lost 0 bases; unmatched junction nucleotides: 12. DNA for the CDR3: TGCAGTGCTAGGGGGCACAGACTAGCGGGAGGACGTAGCACAGATACGCAGTATTTT. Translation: CSARGHRLAGGRSTDTQYF.

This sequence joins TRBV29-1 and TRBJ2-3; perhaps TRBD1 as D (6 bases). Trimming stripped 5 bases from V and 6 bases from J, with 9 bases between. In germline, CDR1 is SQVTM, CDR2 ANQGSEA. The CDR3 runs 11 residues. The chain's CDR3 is CSVRQVDTQYF. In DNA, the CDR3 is TGCAGCGTTCGACAGGTCGATACGCAGTATTTT.

The CDR3 sequence is CASTLTSSSYNEQFF. The CDR3 nucleotides are TGTGCCAGTACCTTAACATCGAGCTCCTACAATGAGCAGTTCTTC. The chain joins TRBV19 to TRBJ2-1; D remains unclear. Trimming removed 7 bases from V and 0 bases from J, with 13 bases in between. The CDR3 contains 15 residues. Germline V lookup: CDR1 LNHDA, CDR2 SQIVND (reference sequence). Looking up the rest from reference TRBV19 and TRBJ2-1 gives the full variable domain: DGGITQSPKYLFRKEGQNVTLSCEQNLNHDAMYWYRQDPGQGLRLIYYSQIVNDFQKGDIAEGYSVSREKKESFPLTVTSAQKNPTAFYLCASTLTSSSYNEQFFGPGTRLTVL.

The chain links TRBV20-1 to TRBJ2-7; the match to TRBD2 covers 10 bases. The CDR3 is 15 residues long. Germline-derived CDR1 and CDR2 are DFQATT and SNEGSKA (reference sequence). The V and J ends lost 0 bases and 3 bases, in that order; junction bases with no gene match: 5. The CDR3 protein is CSARELAGGSYEQYV. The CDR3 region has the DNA TGCAGTGCTAGAGAATTAGCGGGAGGAAGCTACGAGCAGTACGTC.

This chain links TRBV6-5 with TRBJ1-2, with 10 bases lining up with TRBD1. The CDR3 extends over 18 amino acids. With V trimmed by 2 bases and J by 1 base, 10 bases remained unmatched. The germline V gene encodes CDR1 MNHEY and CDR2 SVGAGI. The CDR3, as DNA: TGTGCCAGCAGTTACGATCCGGCGGGACAGGGGATTAACTATGGCTACACCTTC. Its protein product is CASSYDPAGQGINYGYTF.

This CDR3 is CASSLAGKKTQYF. As DNA, the CDR3 is TGTGCCAGCAGTTTGGCAGGGAAGAAGACCCAGTACTTC. The chain joins TRBV6-5 to TRBJ2-5, with D possibly TRBD1 on 5 matching bases. The V gene lost 4 bases and the J gene lost 6 bases, with 12 bases spanning the gap. The CDR3 loop spans 13 amino acids. Germline V gene sequence: CDR1 MNHEY, CDR2 SVGAGI.

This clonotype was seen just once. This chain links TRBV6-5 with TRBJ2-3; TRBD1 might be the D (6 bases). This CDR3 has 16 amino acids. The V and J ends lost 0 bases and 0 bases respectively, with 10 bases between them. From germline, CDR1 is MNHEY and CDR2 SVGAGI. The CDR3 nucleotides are TGTGCCAGCAGTTACTCGAGGGGGTCTAGCACAGATACGCAGTATTTT. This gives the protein CASSYSRGSSTDTQYF.

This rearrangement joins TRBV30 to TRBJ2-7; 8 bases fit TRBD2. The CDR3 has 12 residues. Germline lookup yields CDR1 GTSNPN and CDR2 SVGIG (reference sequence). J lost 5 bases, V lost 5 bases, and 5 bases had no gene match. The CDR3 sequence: CAWAGTRHEQYF. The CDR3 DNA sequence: TGTGCCTGGGCCGGGACTAGACACGAGCAGTACTTC.

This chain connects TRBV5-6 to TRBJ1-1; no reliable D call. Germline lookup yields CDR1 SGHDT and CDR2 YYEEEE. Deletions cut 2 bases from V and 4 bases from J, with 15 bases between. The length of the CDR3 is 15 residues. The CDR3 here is CASSLSQFWVTEAFF. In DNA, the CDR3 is TGTGCCAGCAGCTTAAGCCAATTCTGGGTCACTGAAGCTTTCTTT. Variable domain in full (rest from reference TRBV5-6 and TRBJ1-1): DAGVTQSPTHLIKTRGQQVTLRCSPKSGHDTVSWYQQALGQGPQFIFQYYEEEERQRGNFPDRFSGHQFPNYSSELNVNALLLGDSALYLCASSLSQFWVTEAFFGQGTRLTVV.

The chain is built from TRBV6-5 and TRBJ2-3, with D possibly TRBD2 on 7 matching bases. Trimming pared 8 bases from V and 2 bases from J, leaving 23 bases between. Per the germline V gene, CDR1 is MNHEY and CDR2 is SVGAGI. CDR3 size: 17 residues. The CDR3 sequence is CASSQGGGFQVTDTQYF. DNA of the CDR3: TGTGCCAGCTCCCAGGGAGGGGGTTTCCAAGTCACAGATACGCAGTATTTT.

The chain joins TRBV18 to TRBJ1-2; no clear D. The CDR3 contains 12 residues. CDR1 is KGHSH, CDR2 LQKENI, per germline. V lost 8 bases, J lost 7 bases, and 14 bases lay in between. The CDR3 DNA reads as TGTGCCAGCATGACTGACGAGGGTGGCTACACCTTC. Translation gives CASMTDEGGYTF.

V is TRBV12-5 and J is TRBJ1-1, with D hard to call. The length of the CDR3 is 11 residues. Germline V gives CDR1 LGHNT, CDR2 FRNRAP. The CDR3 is CASTILTEAFF. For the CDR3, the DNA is TGTGCCAGCACTATTTTGACTGAAGCTTTCTTT.

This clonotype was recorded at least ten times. DNA for the CDR3: TGTGCCAGCAGTTTAGCGGGGAACACTGAAGCTTTCTTT. Amino acid sequence: CASSLAGNTEAFF. The rearrangement uses TRBV27 and TRBJ1-1; no clear D. The V and J ends lost 2 bases and 1 base respectively, with 5 bases between them. Germline loops: CDR1 MNHEY, CDR2 SMNVEV (reference sequence). The CDR3 runs to 13 residues.

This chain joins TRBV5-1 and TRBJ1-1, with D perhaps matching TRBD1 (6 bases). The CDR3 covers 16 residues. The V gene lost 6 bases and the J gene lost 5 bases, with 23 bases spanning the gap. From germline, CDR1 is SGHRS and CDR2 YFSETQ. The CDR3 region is CASTISTRGRRTEAFF. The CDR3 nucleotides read TGCGCCAGCACCATATCGACCAGGGGAAGGAGGACTGAAGCTTTCTTT.

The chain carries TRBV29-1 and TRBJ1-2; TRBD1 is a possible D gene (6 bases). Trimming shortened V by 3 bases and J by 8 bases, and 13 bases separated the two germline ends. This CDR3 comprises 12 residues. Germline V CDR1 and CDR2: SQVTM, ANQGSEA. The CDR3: CSVDRGSGGYTF. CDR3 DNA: TGCAGCGTTGACAGGGGTTCGGGAGGCTACACCTTC.

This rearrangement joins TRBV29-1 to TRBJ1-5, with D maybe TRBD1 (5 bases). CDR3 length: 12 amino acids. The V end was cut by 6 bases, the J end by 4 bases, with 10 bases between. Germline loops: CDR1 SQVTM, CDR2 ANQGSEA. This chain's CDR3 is CSVGRENQPQHF. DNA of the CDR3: TGCAGCGTGGGCAGGGAGAATCAGCCCCAGCATTTT.

This CDR3 is CASSSGTDGSYNEQFF. CDR3 in DNA: TGTGCCAGCAGCTCCGGGACAGATGGCTCCTACAATGAGCAGTTCTTC. The chain couples TRBV6-5 to TRBJ2-1, with 7 bases aligning to TRBD1. The CDR3 has 16 amino acids. Germline V gene lookup returns CDR1 MNHEY and CDR2 SVGAGI. The junction had 8 bases not matched to a gene; V was cut back by 6 bases and J by 0 bases.

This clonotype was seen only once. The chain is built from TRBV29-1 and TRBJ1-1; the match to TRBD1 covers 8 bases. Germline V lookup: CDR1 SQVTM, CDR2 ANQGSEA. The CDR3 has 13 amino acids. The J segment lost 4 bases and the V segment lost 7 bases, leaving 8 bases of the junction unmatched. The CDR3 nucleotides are TGCAGCGGACGACAGGGGTTCGGCACTGAAGCTTTCTTT. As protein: CSGRQGFGTEAFF.

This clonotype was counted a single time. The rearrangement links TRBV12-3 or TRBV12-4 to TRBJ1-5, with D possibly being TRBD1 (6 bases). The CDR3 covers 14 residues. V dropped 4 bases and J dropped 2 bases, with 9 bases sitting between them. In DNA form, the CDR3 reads TGTGCCAGCAGTTCACAGGGAGGCAATCAGCCCCAGCATTTT. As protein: CASSSQGGNQPQHF.

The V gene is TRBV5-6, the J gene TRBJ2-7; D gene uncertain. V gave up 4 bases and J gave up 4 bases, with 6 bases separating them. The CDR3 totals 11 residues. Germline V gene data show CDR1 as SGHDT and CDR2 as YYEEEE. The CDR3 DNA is TGTGCCAGCAGCACCTTGTACGAGCAGTACTTC. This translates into CASSTLYEQYF.

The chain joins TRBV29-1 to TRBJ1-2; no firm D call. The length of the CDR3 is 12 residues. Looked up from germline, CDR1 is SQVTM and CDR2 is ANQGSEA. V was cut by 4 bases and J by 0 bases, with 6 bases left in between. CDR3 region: CSVGSTNYGYTF. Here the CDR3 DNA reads TGCAGCGTTGGTAGTACTAACTATGGCTACACCTTC.

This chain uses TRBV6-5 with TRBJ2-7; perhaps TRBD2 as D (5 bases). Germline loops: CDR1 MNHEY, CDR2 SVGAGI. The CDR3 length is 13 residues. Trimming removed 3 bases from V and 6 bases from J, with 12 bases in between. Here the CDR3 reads CASSYHSEGEQYF. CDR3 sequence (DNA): TGTGCCAGCAGTTATCACTCAGAGGGCGAGCAGTACTTC.

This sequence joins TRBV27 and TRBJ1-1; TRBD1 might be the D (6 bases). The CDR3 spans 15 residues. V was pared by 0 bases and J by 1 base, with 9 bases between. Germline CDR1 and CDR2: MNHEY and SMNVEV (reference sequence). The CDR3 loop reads CASSLSAGANTEAFF. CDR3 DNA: TGTGCCAGCAGTTTATCGGCGGGGGCGAACACTGAAGCTTTCTTT.